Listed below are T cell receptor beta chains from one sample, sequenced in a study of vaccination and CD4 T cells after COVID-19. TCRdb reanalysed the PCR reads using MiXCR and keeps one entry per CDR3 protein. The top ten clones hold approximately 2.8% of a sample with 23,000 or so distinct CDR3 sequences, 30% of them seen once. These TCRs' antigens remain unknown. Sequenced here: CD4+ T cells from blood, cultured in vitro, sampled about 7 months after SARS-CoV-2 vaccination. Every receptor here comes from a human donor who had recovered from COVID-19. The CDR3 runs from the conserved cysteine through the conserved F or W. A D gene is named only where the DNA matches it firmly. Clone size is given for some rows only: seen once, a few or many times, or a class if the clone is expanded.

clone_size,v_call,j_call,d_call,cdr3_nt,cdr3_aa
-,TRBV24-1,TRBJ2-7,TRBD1,TGTGCCACCAGTGATAGTAGTCACGGGACAGGCGGGACCTACGAGCAGTACTTC,CATSDSSHGTGGTYEQYF
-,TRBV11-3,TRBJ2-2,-,TGTGCCAGCAGCTTAAATTGGGAGGCCGGGGAGCTGTTTTTT,CASSLNWEAGELFF
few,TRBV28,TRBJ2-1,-,TGTGCCAGCAGTTTCGACGCAGCGGTCAATGAGCAGTTCTTC,CASSFDAAVNEQFF
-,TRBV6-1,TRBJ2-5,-,TGTGCCAGCACTTCCTATCGCGAGACCCAGTACTTC,CASTSYRETQYF
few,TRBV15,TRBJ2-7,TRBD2,TGTGCCACCAGCAGAGTTCGGACTAGCGGGAACGAGCAGTACTTC,CATSRVRTSGNEQYF
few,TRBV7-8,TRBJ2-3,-,TGTGCCAGCAGCTTAGGGGGCGAAATCACAGATACGCAGTATTTT,CASSLGGEITDTQYF
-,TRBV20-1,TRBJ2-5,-,TGCAGTGCTAGAGATCGGGACCCCCAAGAGACCCAGTACTTC,CSARDRDPQETQYF
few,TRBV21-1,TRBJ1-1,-,TGTGCCAGCAGCAAAGAGAGGGTCAAAGGGAAAGCTTTCTTT,CASSKERVKGKAFF
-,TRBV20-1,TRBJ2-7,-,TGCAGTGCACCCAGCAGGCCCGGGACCTACGAGCAGTACTTC,CSAPSRPGTYEQYF
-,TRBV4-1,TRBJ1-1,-,TGCGCCAGCAGCCCCTCACCCCTTATGAACACTGAAGCTTTCTTT,CASSPSPLMNTEAFF
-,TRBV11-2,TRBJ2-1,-,TGTGCCAGCAGCTTAGTCCTAGGTCTTGCAGAGCAGTTCTTC,CASSLVLGLAEQFF
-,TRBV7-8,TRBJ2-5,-,TGTGCCAGCAGCCCGTCGAGGGGGACACCAACCTACCAAGAGACCCAGTACTTC,CASSPSRGTPTYQETQYF
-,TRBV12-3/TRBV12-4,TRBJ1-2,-,TGTGCCAGCAGCCATTCCCGATCCACAATTTTGGGCTACACCTTC,CASSHSRSTILGYTF
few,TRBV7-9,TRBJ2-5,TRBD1,TGTGCCAGCAGCTTACGGACAGGGGTACAAGAGACCCAGTACTTC,CASSLRTGVQETQYF
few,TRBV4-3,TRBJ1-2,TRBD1,TGCGCCAGCAGCCGGGACAGTAACTATGGCTACACCTTC,CASSRDSNYGYTF